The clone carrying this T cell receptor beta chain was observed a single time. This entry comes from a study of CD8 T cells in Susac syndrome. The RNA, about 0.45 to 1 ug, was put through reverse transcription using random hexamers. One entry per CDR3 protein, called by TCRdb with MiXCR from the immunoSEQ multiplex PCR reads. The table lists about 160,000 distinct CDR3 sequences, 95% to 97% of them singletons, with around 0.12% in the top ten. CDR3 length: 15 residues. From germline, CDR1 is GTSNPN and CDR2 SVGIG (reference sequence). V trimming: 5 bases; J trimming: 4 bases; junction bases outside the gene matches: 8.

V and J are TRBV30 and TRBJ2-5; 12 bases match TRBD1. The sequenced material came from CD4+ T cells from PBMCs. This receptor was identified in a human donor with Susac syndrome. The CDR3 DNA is TGTGCCTGGGGGGGGGACAGGGGGCGTATAGAGACCCAGTACTTC. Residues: CAWGGDRGRIETQYF.